This TCR beta chain originates from a study of T-cell reconstitution after alpha-beta-depleted transplantation in children. Study outcomes and limitations: Several hundred rapidly expanded clones from non-depleted graft cells reportedly supplied alpha-beta T cells about two months post-transplant. T-cell counts and diversity at one year post-transplant came mainly from newly produced T cells.

The TCRbeta library incorporated unique molecular identifiers. Using its own MiXCR run on the PCR reads, TCRdb lists one record per CDR3 protein. The sample contains 350,000 to 500,000 distinct CDR3 sequences, around two fifths of which appear only once. Germline CDR1 and CDR2: MNHNS and SASEGT. The CDR3 is 17 amino acids. This clonotype came up a few times. Its antigen is as yet unknown. One end of the junction is discordant with germline, which a read error may explain. This clonotype was sampled from a girl aged 2-10 years with aplastic anemia, due to receive a stem cell transplant. This material consisted of PBMCs, taken before TCRalphabeta/CD19-depleted stem cell transplant. The V call is TRBV6-1, the J call TRBJ2-1; no firm D call. The chain's CDR3 is CASREDQVETGFDEQFF. The CDR3 DNA reads as TGTGCCAGCAGGGAAGACCAGGTTGAAACTGGTTTCGATGAGCAGTTCTTC.